This TCR beta chain was found in a study of CD8 T cells in Susac syndrome. The sequenced target, TCR beta, came from blood CD8+ and CD4+ T cells. Random hexamers were used to reverse transcribe an amount of roughly 0.45 to 1 ug RNA. immunoSEQ multiplex PCR amplified TCR beta CDR3 across 54 Vbeta, 13 Jbeta. TCRdb itself ran the immunoSEQ multiplex PCR reads through MiXCR, one entry per CDR3 protein. The top ten clones hold roughly 0.059% of a sample with more than 250,000 distinct CDR3 sequences, 92% of them seen once. V lost 1 base to trimming and J lost 0 bases; unmatched junction nucleotides: 10. This CDR3 comprises 19 residues. Per germline, CDR1 SGDLS and CDR2 YYNGEE.

The clonotype was recovered from a human donor with multiple sclerosis. The specimen was CD4+ T cells from PBMCs. The rearrangement uses TRBV9 and TRBJ2-1; 10 bases are a match to TRBD2. The CDR3 region has the DNA TGTGCCAGCAGCGTATGGGCGAGCGGGGGGGTTCGCTCCTACAATGAGCAGTTCTTC. It encodes CASSVWASGGVRSYNEQFF.